Reported below is one TCR beta chain. The clone's antigen remains unknown. Within one base of it there is no much larger clone, and no base qualities were kept. The sample comes from a study of blood T cell repertoires in COVID-19 (dated by TCRdb to 2018 to 2020). Regarding the study in general: Collaborator samples came from the United States, Italy and Spain and covered acute and convalescent phases of COVID-19. The samples were drawn from the first 160 participants of the ongoing ImmuneRACE study and from 950 to 1,500 subjects provided by 6 global collaborators. The material from the prospective study consisted of cDNA or gDNA derived from T cells, B-cell-depleted T cells, or PBMCs. The dataset comprised deeply sampled blood TCRbeta repertoires from subjects exposed to, actively infected with, or recovered from COVID-19. Where available, HLA class I and class II types were taken from metadata supplied by the sample provider and were not determined by assay-based typing. The repertoires were released in a freely available public database meant as a resource for research on the immune response to SARS-CoV-2. Nearly every sample came with metadata listing a de-identified subject ID, COVID-19 status, age in years and sex.

TCRbeta CDR3 regions were amplified from genomic DNA using the immunoSEQ Assay, a bias-controlled multiplex PCR. The authors' analysis ran thus. The number of nucleated cells in each sample was estimated from the amplification of reference gene primers within the assay. Sequence reads were collapsed and filtered to measure the absolute abundance of every unique TCRbeta CDR3 rearrangement. Productive Simpson clonality was computed per sample as the square root of Simpson's diversity index over productive rearrangements. The table was pulled from immuneACCESS by TCRdb, which kept in-frame rearrangements only. Such tables lose some clones; where checked, under half of the loss comes from unresolved V genes, and the rest has no known cause. Clone size and V and J calls were adopted from that table, with D and trimming inferred from the DNA. This sample is represented by fewer than 450,000 clones; around 87% of them were singletons. The ten largest clones capture roughly 6.3% of the sample.

In the germline V gene (reference sequence), CDR1 corresponds to MNHEY and CDR2 to SMNVEV. Trimming removed 5 bases from V and 0 bases from J; the gene matches leave 7 bases unexplained. Its CDR3 holds 15 amino acids, cysteine through phenylalanine. The retained sequence is limited to the CDR3, 45 bases, with the frame set at the first base. In Seattle, one collaborating source enrolled patients while the infection was active and tracked those patients longitudinally over the course of disease. Each collaborating institution followed its own protocols to collect whole blood in K2EDTA tubes. For TCRbeta analysis, collaborators shipped samples as frozen whole blood, isolated PBMCs, or DNA extracted from either of those sample types. General conclusions and limits of the study: Clinical and demographic metadata were provided uncurated, with the amount varying by source and participant.

The source is a woman aged 45-65 years with COVID-19, enrolled during active disease. Material: peripheral blood. The chain employs TRBV27 and TRBJ2-7; 7 junctional bases match TRBD2. The nucleotide sequence is TGTGCCAGCAGTAGAGGAGCGGGACTCTCCTACGAGCAGTACTTC. This translates into CASSRGAGLSYEQYF.